Listed here are 28 T cell receptor beta chains from one sample, sequenced in a study of OX40 agonist ivuxolimab in advanced cancers. TCRdb keeps only in-frame clones here, not all; method: immunoSEQ multiplex PCR. The sample has around 80,000 clones, about 87% seen once. Sequences were derived from CD4+ or CD8+ T cells sorted from blood, sampled in a trial of the OX40 agonist ivuxolimab. The receptors derive from an adult with an advanced solid tumor such as melanoma, head and neck, liver or kidney cancer.

The V gene is TRBV6-5, the J gene TRBJ1-1; possible D gene TRBD1, 6 bases. Between the trimmed V and J ends, which lost 7 bases and 5 bases, there was a span of 11 bases. The CDR3 has 12 amino acids. CDR1 and CDR2 from the germline V gene are MNHEY and SVGAGI. CDR3 nucleotide sequence: TGTGCCAGCACACGAGGGGGGACTGAAGCTTTCTTT. Protein: CASTRGGTEAFF.

The chain uses TRBV7-9 and TRBJ2-7; 8 nucleotides match TRBD2. Losses at the gene ends were 11 bases for V and 4 bases for J; bases not matched to a gene: 13. Germline CDR1 SEHNR, CDR2 FQNEAQ (reference sequence). CDR3 length: 14 amino acids. CDR3 sequence: CASSPRGGRYEQYF. CDR3 bases: TGTGCCTCCAGTCCTCGGGGGGGGCGGTACGAGCAGTACTTC. Full variable domain (rest looked up from reference TRBV7-9 and TRBJ2-7): DTGVSQNPRHKITKRGQNVTFRCDPISEHNRLYWYRQTLGQGPEFLTYFQNEAQLEKSRLLSDRFSAERPKGSFSTLEIQRTEQGDSAMYLCASSPRGGRYEQYFGPGTRLTVT.

The CDR3 sequence: CASSPREAGNTIYF. The CDR3 coding sequence is TGTGCCAGCAGTCCCCGGGAGGCTGGAAACACCATATATTTT. The chain joins TRBV27 to TRBJ1-3; D unresolved. V dropped 5 bases and J dropped 2 bases, with 10 bases sitting between them. The CDR3 sequence is 14 residues long. The germline CDR1 and CDR2 sequences are MNHEY and SMNVEV (reference sequence).

The chain has TRBV7-9 and TRBJ2-4; no reliable D call. There are 15 residues in the CDR3. Trimming took off 5 bases at V and 0 bases at J, with 11 bases between the two ends. Looked up from germline, CDR1 is SEHNR and CDR2 is FQNEAQ (reference sequence). Here the CDR3 reads CASSPSRLAKNIQYF. Written as DNA, the CDR3 is TGTGCCAGCAGCCCAAGCCGATTAGCCAAAAACATTCAGTACTTC.

The chain combines TRBV4-1 with TRBJ2-7, with D perhaps TRBD1 (5 bases). Per germline, CDR1 MGHRA and CDR2 YSYEKL. The CDR3 covers 15 residues. V was cut by 1 base and J by 4 bases, with 14 bases left in between. CDR3 in DNA: TGCGCCAGCAGCCAAGGGGAAGGGGTCGGTTACGAGCAGTACTTC. This encodes CASSQGEGVGYEQYF.

The rearrangement uses TRBV30 and TRBJ1-1; D might be TRBD1 (5 bases). V dropped 2 bases and J dropped 1 base, with 8 bases sitting between them. This CDR3 is 13 amino acids long. The germline V gene has CDR1 GTSNPN and CDR2 SVGIG (reference sequence). CDR3 coding DNA: TGTGCCTGGAGTAGACAGCAGAACACTGAAGCTTTCTTT. It specifies CAWSRQQNTEAFF.

This chain connects TRBV11-3 to TRBJ2-5; possible D gene TRBD2, 5 bases. The CDR3 consists of 14 residues. Germline V gene sequence: CDR1 SGHNT, CDR2 YENEEA. V shed 1 base and J shed 2 bases, with 8 bases lying between them. The CDR3 here is CASSLGGRQETQYF. CDR3 in DNA: TGTGCCAGCAGCTTAGGAGGGAGACAAGAGACCCAGTACTTC. Complete variable domain (other parts from reference TRBV11-3 and TRBJ2-5): EAGVVQSPRYKIIEKKQPVAFWCNPISGHNTLYWYLQNLGQGPELLIRYENEEAVDDSQLPKDRFSAERLKGVDSTLKIQPAELGDSAVYLCASSLGGRQETQYFGPGTRLLVL.

V is TRBV2 and J is TRBJ2-1; 14 nucleotides agree with TRBD2. The germline CDR1 and CDR2 sequences are SNHLY and FYNNEI. Unmatched junction bases numbered 1, after V lost 6 bases and J lost 0 bases. The CDR3 is 16 amino acids. CDR3: CASRTSGGASYNEQFF. The CDR3 bases are TGTGCCAGCAGGACTAGCGGGGGGGCCTCCTACAATGAGCAGTTCTTC.

This chain joins TRBV5-6 and TRBJ2-5; tentatively, D is TRBD1 or TRBD2 (6 bases each). Trimming left V 2 bases short and J 1 base short, with 12 bases between. CDR1 is SGHDT and CDR2 is YYEEEE in the germline V gene. The CDR3 is made up of 15 amino acids. The CDR3 DNA follows: TGTGCCAGCAGCTTTGGCAGGGGAGGCCAAGAGACCCAGTACTTC. It yields the protein CASSFGRGGQETQYF.

V and J are TRBV19 and TRBJ1-5; tentatively, D is TRBD1 (6 bases). V shed 3 bases and J shed 7 bases, with 28 bases lying between them. This CDR3 region has 19 residues. Germline loops: CDR1 LNHDA, CDR2 SQIVND (reference sequence). The CDR3 nucleotides are TGTGCCAGTAGTATTAACCCTTGGTTCAGGGGTGAGGCTGGCCAGCCCCAGCATTTT. Translated: CASSINPWFRGEAGQPQHF.

The rearrangement links TRBV9 to TRBJ1-2, with D tentatively TRBD1 (5 bases). Trimming shortened V by 6 bases and J by 2 bases, and 11 bases separated the two germline ends. Germline values: CDR1 SGDLS, CDR2 YYNGEE. The CDR3 has 13 amino acids. The CDR3 spells CASIDSQNYGYTF. The CDR3 DNA reads as TGTGCCAGCATCGACAGTCAAAACTATGGCTACACCTTC.

The rearrangement joins TRBV7-2 to TRBJ2-1, with D unresolved. The CDR3 consists of 15 residues. CDR1 and CDR2 from the germline V gene are SGHTA and FQGNSA. V was shortened by 3 bases and J by 7 bases, with 16 bases between the two germline ends. CDR3: CASSLTASLGNEQFF. The CDR3 coding sequence is TGTGCCAGCAGCTTGACGGCTTCCCTCGGAAATGAGCAGTTCTTC.

The V gene is TRBV30, the J gene TRBJ1-2; D is perhaps TRBD1 (5 bases). CDR3 size: 13 residues. Germline V gene sequence: CDR1 GTSNPN, CDR2 SVGIG (reference sequence). V dropped 0 bases and J dropped 8 bases, with 13 bases sitting between them. Here the CDR3 reads CAWSVLQGGGYTF. The CDR3, as DNA: TGTGCCTGGAGTGTATTGCAGGGAGGCGGCTACACCTTC.

V usage is TRBV7-2 and J usage is TRBJ1-2; D unclear. Germline CDR1 SGHTA, CDR2 FQGNSA. This CDR3 has 15 amino acids. V was trimmed by 1 base and J by 6 bases, leaving 15 bases between them. The CDR3 coding sequence is TGTGCCAGCAGCTTAGAACGGAGGACTCCCAATGGCTACACCTTC. This codes for CASSLERRTPNGYTF.

The chain uses TRBV29-1 and TRBJ2-1, with TRBD1 matching 10 bases. Germline V CDR1 and CDR2: SQVTM, ANQGSEA. The V and J ends lost 5 bases and 8 bases, in that order; junction bases with no gene match: 6. The CDR3 consists of 13 residues. The CDR3 region has the DNA TGCAGCGTTAAGGGACAGGGGATCCATGAGCAGTTCTTC. It is translated as CSVKGQGIHEQFF.

The rearrangement links TRBV4-3 to TRBJ2-7; the D is unclear. The CDR3 contains 15 residues. The V and J ends lost 0 bases and 0 bases respectively, with 9 bases between them. Germline CDR1 is LGHNA and CDR2 is YSLEER. CDR3 sequence reads: CASSQEAGDSYEQYF. DNA for the CDR3: TGCGCCAGCAGCCAAGAGGCCGGAGACTCCTACGAGCAGTACTTC.

The chain uses TRBV4-1 and TRBJ2-2; perhaps TRBD2 as D (7 bases). CDR1 is MGHRA, CDR2 YSYEKL, per germline. This CDR3 region has 16 residues. Trimming removed 0 bases at V and 3 bases at J, with 11 bases between. CDR3 sequence: CASSQEGGAYTGELFF. CDR3 DNA: TGCGCCAGCAGCCAAGAGGGGGGGGCATACACCGGGGAGCTGTTTTTT.

This sequence joins TRBV18 and TRBJ1-5; D perhaps matches TRBD1 (6 bases). The germline gives CDR1 KGHSH, CDR2 LQKENI. V lost 4 bases and J lost 2, with 15 bases in between. The CDR3 loop spans 16 amino acids. As DNA, the CDR3 is TGTGCCAGCTCACAGACAGGAGGGGGAGGCAATCAGCCCCAGCATTTT. It codes for CASSQTGGGGNQPQHF. Full variable domain (remainder filled in from reference TRBV18 and TRBJ1-5): NAGVMQNPRHLVRRRGQEARLRCSPMKGHSHVYWYRQLPEEGLKFMVYLQKENIIDESGMPKERFSAEFPKEGPSILRIQQVVRGDSAAYFCASSQTGGGGNQPQHFGDGTRLSIL.

As for this clone: One end of the junction is discordant with germline, which a read error may explain. The chain carries TRBV9 and TRBJ2-1, with a possible D match to TRBD2 (6 bases). CDR1 and CDR2 from the germline V gene are SGDLS and YYNGEE. This CDR3 comprises 16 residues. This CDR3 is CASSVASGRRYSEQFF. The CDR3 DNA reads TGTGCCAGCAGCGTAGCCTCCGGGAGACGGTACAGTGAGCAGTTCTTC.

V is TRBV30 and J is TRBJ2-7, with a possible D match to TRBD1 (6 bases). Germline CDR1 GTSNPN, CDR2 SVGIG (reference sequence). V was pared by 6 bases and J by 0 bases, with 12 bases between. The CDR3 spans 13 residues. This CDR3 reads CACTGPLSYEQYF. The CDR3 DNA reads TGTGCCTGTACAGGGCCCCTCTCCTACGAGCAGTACTTC.

This sequence joins TRBV10-3 and TRBJ1-2, with 11 bases identical to TRBD1. Germline CDR1 reads ENHRY; CDR2 reads SYGVKD. With V trimmed by 3 bases and J by 6 bases, 9 bases remained unmatched. This CDR3 has 16 amino acids. The DNA of the CDR3 is TGTGCCATCAGTGATAGGATCCCGGGACAGGGGGATGGCTACACCTTC. It is translated as CAISDRIPGQGDGYTF.

The V gene is TRBV27, the J gene TRBJ2-5; maybe TRBD1 (6 bases). The CDR3 is made up of 14 amino acids. The germline V gene has CDR1 MNHEY and CDR2 SMNVEV (reference sequence). V was cut by 5 bases and J by 2 bases, with 12 bases left in between. The CDR3 protein is CASSRQVPQETQYF. The CDR3 DNA is TGTGCCAGCAGTAGACAGGTCCCGCAAGAGACCCAGTACTTC.

The V and J genes are TRBV7-2 and TRBJ2-6, with D unclear. From germline, CDR1 is SGHTA and CDR2 FQGNSA. V lost 0 bases to trimming and J lost 0 bases, with 6 bases between them. The CDR3 contains 16 residues. CDR3: CASSLAMSSGANVLTF. The CDR3 nucleotides are TGTGCCAGCAGCTTAGCTATGAGCTCTGGGGCCAACGTCCTGACTTTC.

The J gene is TRBJ2-7, the V gene TRBV7-9; D might be TRBD1 or TRBD2, each matching 5 bases. The germline V gene has CDR1 SEHNR and CDR2 FQNEAQ (reference sequence). Trimming removed 7 bases at V and 4 bases at J, with 14 bases between. The CDR3 extends over 13 amino acids. The CDR3 bases are TGTGCCAGCACCCTAGGCAGGGAGTACGAGCAGTACTTC. Translation: CASTLGREYEQYF.

As DNA, the CDR3 is TGCAGCGTTGAAACGAACAAGAACACTGAAGCTTTCTTT. It specifies CSVETNKNTEAFF. The chain employs TRBV29-1 and TRBJ1-1; no firm D call. Between the trimmed V and J ends, which lost 2 bases and 1 base, there was a span of 8 bases. Looked up from germline, CDR1 is SQVTM and CDR2 is ANQGSEA. This CDR3 is 13 amino acids long.

This rearrangement joins TRBV30 to TRBJ1-3, with unresolved D. The germline CDR1 and CDR2 sequences are GTSNPN and SVGIG (reference sequence). CDR3 length: 15 residues. Deletions cut 0 bases from V and 5 bases from J, with 14 bases between. The CDR3, as DNA: TGTGCCTGGAGTGTAGGGCAGAGCGGAAGAAACACCATATATTTT. The encoded protein is CAWSVGQSGRNTIYF.

The chain couples TRBV29-1 to TRBJ1-2; D is perhaps TRBD1 (6 bases). CDR1 and CDR2 from the germline V gene are SQVTM and ANQGSEA. V dropped 6 bases and J dropped 4 bases, with 12 bases sitting between them. The CDR3 runs 12 residues. The CDR3 coding sequence is TGCAGCGTGGGAGGGGGAAGCTATGGCTACACCTTC. This encodes CSVGGGSYGYTF.

This chain uses TRBV6-1 with TRBJ2-2; the D gene is possibly TRBD2 (6 bases). The CDR3 covers 17 residues. Trimming stripped 2 bases from V and 3 bases from J, with 16 bases between. The germline V gene has CDR1 MNHNS and CDR2 SASEGT. The CDR3 loop reads CASSEFGRLEYTGELFF. DNA for the CDR3: TGTGCCAGCAGTGAATTCGGGAGATTGGAATACACCGGGGAGCTGTTTTTT.